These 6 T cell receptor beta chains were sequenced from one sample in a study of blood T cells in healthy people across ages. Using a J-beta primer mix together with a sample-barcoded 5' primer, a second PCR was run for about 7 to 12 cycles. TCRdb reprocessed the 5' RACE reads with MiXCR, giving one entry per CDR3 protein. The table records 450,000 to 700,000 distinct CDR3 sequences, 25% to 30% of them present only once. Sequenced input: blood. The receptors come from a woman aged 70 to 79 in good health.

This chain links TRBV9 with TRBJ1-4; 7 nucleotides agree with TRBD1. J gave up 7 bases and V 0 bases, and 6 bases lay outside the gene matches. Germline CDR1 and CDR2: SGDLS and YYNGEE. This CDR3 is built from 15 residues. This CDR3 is CASSVAAGQAEKLFF. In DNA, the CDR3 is TGTGCCAGCAGCGTAGCCGCAGGACAGGCTGAAAAACTGTTTTTT.

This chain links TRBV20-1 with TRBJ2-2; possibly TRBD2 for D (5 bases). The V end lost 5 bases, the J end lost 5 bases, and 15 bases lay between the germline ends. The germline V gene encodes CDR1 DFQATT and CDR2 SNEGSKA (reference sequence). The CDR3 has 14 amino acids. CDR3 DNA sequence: TGCAGTGCTTCTGGACTTCCCCTAACCGGGGAGCTGTTTTTT. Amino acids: CSASGLPLTGELFF.

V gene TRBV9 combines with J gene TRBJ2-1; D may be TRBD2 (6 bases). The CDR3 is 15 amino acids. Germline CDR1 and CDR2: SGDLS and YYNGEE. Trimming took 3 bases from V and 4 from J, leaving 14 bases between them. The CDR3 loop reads CASSAAGTEYNEQFF. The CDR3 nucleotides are TGTGCCAGCAGCGCGGCCGGGACTGAATACAATGAGCAGTTCTTC.

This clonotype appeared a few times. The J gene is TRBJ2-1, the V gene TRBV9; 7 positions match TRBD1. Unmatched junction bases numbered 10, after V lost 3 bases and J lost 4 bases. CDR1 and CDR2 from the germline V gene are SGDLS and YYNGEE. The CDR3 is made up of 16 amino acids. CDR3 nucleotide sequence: TGTGCCAGCAGCGGAAGACAGGGTGCTTTATACAATGAGCAGTTCTTC. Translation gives CASSGRQGALYNEQFF.

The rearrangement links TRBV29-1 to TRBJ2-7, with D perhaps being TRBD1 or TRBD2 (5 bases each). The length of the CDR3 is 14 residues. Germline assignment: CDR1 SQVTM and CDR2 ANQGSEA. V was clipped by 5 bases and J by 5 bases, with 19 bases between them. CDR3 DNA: TGCAGCGTTAAAAGAGGGACGGGGCGGGACGAGCAGTACTTC. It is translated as CSVKRGTGRDEQYF.

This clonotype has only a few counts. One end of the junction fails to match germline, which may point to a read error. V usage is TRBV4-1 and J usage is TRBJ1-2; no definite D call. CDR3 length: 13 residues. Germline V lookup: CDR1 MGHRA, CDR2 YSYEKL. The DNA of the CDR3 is TGCGCCAGCAGCCAAGAATGGGGTTATGACTACACCTTC. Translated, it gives CASSQEWGYDYTF.